Included here is one T cell receptor beta chain sequence, with context. Its antigen is not identified. Attachment of unique molecular identifiers was made to individual cDNA molecules. Each CDR3 protein gets one entry after TCRdb re-called the 5' RACE reads with MiXCR. Among tens of thousands of distinct CDR3 sequences listed, about 7% were seen once. The CDR3 runs 14 residues. V was shortened by 3 bases and J by 0 bases, with 6 bases between the two germline ends. The germline CDR1 and CDR2 sequences are LNHDA and SQIVND (reference sequence). This sample is part of a study of early T cells in non-severe SARS-CoV-2 infection. Background on the study: The chains were unpaired, and the sequenced material was bulk RNA from unsorted whole blood.

Notes on the study in general: VDJdb matching, biased toward anti-spike CD8 responses, missed private and CD4 specificities.

The sequence derives from an adult who was a healthcare worker with PCR-confirmed SARS-CoV-2 infection or an uninfected control (not recorded which). This sample comprised whole blood, obtained at baseline. V gene TRBV19 combines with J gene TRBJ1-5; D gene uncertain. CDR3 in DNA: TGTGCCAGTAGTATCCTGTATAGCAATCAGCCCCAGCATTTT. This codes for CASSILYSNQPQHF.